These 19 T cell receptor beta chains were sequenced from one sample in a study of blood T cell repertoires in COVID-19. TCRdb keeps only in-frame clones here, not all; method: immunoSEQ multiplex PCR. The data hold 45,000 or so clones, with roughly 90% observed a single time. Sequences were obtained from peripheral blood. These receptors were taken from a human donor in a cohort sampled during active COVID-19.

This chain joins TRBV27 and TRBJ2-7; 7 bases are a match to TRBD1. Germline loops: CDR1 MNHEY, CDR2 SMNVEV (reference sequence). V dropped 5 bases and J dropped 3; count of bases not matched to a gene: 7. CDR3 length: 14 residues. The CDR3 DNA follows: TGTGCCAGCAGTCAAAGGACAGGCTACTACGAGCAGTACTTC. Protein product: CASSQRTGYYEQYF.

The sample holds a few counts of this clone. The chain employs TRBV7-2 and TRBJ1-3; 8 nucleotides align to TRBD1. Germline CDR1 SGHTA, CDR2 FQGNSA. The J segment lost 4 bases and the V segment lost 3 bases, leaving 5 bases of the junction unmatched. The CDR3 is made up of 15 amino acids. As DNA, the CDR3 is TGTGCCAGCAGCTTCGGACAGGGTAAAGGAAACACCATATATTTT. It translates to CASSFGQGKGNTIYF.

This chain links TRBV7-2 with TRBJ2-1; tentative D call: TRBD2 (5 bases). The CDR3 runs to 16 residues. V shed 5 bases and J shed 1 base, with 15 bases lying between them. Germline lookup yields CDR1 SGHTA and CDR2 FQGNSA. The CDR3: CASSASLIASYNEQFF. The CDR3 region has the DNA TGTGCCAGCAGCGCCTCTCTTATAGCGTCCTACAATGAGCAGTTCTTC.

The rearrangement joins TRBV12-5 to TRBJ1-2, with 10 positions matching TRBD1. J was trimmed by 7 bases and V by 11 bases; bases with no gene match: 10. The CDR3 has 13 residues. The V gene's germline CDR1 is LGHNT and CDR2 FRNRAP. The CDR3 sequence is CAGSLGQGTGYTF. Here the CDR3 DNA reads TGTGCTGGATCGCTGGGACAGGGGACTGGCTACACCTTC.

The chain couples TRBV5-5 to TRBJ1-1; TRBD1 might be the D (5 bases). Germline V gene lookup returns CDR1 SGHKS and CDR2 YYEKEE (reference sequence). With 0 bases removed from V and 4 bases from J, the gap between germline ends came to 7 bases. This CDR3 is 13 amino acids long. CDR3 protein: CASSLARVTEAFF. The CDR3 nucleotides are TGTGCCAGCAGCTTGGCCAGGGTCACTGAAGCTTTCTTT.

This sequence joins TRBV11-3 and TRBJ2-1; D perhaps matches TRBD2 (6 bases). The CDR3 spans 15 residues. Germline CDR1 reads SGHNT; CDR2 reads YENEEA. Deletions cut 5 bases from V and 0 bases from J, with 11 bases between. CDR3 protein: CASSGGSSSYNEQFF. CDR3 bases: TGTGCCAGCAGCGGGGGGTCAAGCTCCTACAATGAGCAGTTCTTC. Full variable domain (outside the CDR3, taken from reference TRBV11-3 and TRBJ2-1): EAGVVQSPRYKIIEKKQPVAFWCNPISGHNTLYWYLQNLGQGPELLIRYENEEAVDDSQLPKDRFSAERLKGVDSTLKIQPAELGDSAVYLCASSGGSSSYNEQFFGPGTRLTVL.

The V and J genes are TRBV18 and TRBJ2-2, with 8 bases aligning to TRBD1. The V gene end was trimmed by 2 bases and the J gene end by 6 bases; junction bases not matched to a gene: 5. Germline CDR1 and CDR2: KGHSH and LQKENI. This CDR3 has 15 residues. CDR3 sequence reads: CASSPTGGSAGELFF. CDR3 in DNA: TGTGCCAGCTCACCAACAGGGGGGAGCGCCGGGGAGCTGTTTTTT.

The chain links TRBV29-1 to TRBJ2-3; possibly TRBD1 for D (6 bases). Per the germline V gene, CDR1 is SQVTM and CDR2 is ANQGSEA. Deletions cut 3 bases from V and 0 bases from J, with 7 bases between. The CDR3 sequence is 13 residues long. CDR3 residues: CSVDRGSTDTQYF. The CDR3 DNA reads TGCAGCGTTGACAGGGGAAGCACAGATACGCAGTATTTT.

This clone was seen once. The chain joins TRBV27 to TRBJ1-3; a weak D match, TRBD1 (5 bases). V was shortened by 6 bases and J by 3 bases, with 12 bases between the two germline ends. CDR1 and CDR2 from the germline V gene are MNHEY and SMNVEV (reference sequence). CDR3 length: 14 amino acids. The CDR3 nucleotides are TGTGCCAGCAGGCAGGGATCAAATGGAAACACCATATATTTT. Translating it yields CASRQGSNGNTIYF.

The genes are TRBV12-3 or TRBV12-4 and TRBJ1-5; D gene uncertain. Trimming left V 4 bases short and J 6 bases short, with 4 bases between. There are 11 residues in the CDR3. CDR3: CASSSGQPQHF. CDR3 sequence (DNA): TGTGCCAGCAGTTCAGGTCAGCCCCAGCATTTT.

This clone was detected only once. The chain recombines TRBV10-3 with TRBJ1-1, with 11 bases matching TRBD1. The V segment lost 5 bases and the J segment 6 bases; nucleotides outside the gene matches: 8. Germline CDR1 and CDR2: ENHRY and SYGVKD. This CDR3 has 15 residues. Written as DNA, the CDR3 is TGTGCCATCAGTTTATCCGGGACAGGGGGTGCTGAAGCTTTCTTT. Its protein is CAISLSGTGGAEAFF.

The chain links TRBV5-6 to TRBJ2-1, with a possible D match to TRBD2 (5 bases). In germline, CDR1 is SGHDT, CDR2 YYEEEE. V lost 1 base and J 9 bases, leaving 11 bases between the germline ends. CDR3 size: 13 residues. The CDR3 DNA is TGTGCCAGCAGCTTGCGGTTTGCGGGTGAGCAGTTCTTC. It yields the protein CASSLRFAGEQFF.

A single count supports this clone. The chain recombines TRBV12-5 with TRBJ1-1, with a weak D call TRBD1 (6 bases). This CDR3 region has 15 residues. Trimming removed 4 bases at V and 1 base at J, with 13 bases between. The germline CDR1 and CDR2 sequences are LGHNT and FRNRAP. CDR3 loop: CASGSRGGENTEAFF. CDR3 bases: TGTGCTAGTGGTTCGAGGGGGGGGGAGAACACTGAAGCTTTCTTT.

This clone turned up a few times. CDR3 sequence reads: CASSFQDSTYGYTF. CDR3 bases: TGTGCCAGCAGCTTCCAGGACAGCACCTATGGCTACACCTTC. V is TRBV7-9 and J is TRBJ1-2, with D maybe TRBD1 (6 bases). The germline V and J ends were trimmed by 3 bases and 4 bases, with 12 bases remaining between them. The CDR3 runs 14 residues. Per germline, CDR1 SEHNR and CDR2 FQNEAQ (reference sequence).

This chain uses TRBV6-2 or TRBV6-3 with TRBJ2-7; 7 positions agree with TRBD2. CDR1 MNHEY and CDR2 SVGEGT come from the germline V gene. The CDR3 spans 18 residues. V gave up 2 bases and J gave up 0 bases; unmatched junction bases: 13. This CDR3 is CASSYKESAGRISYEQYF. The CDR3 DNA is TGTGCCAGCAGTTACAAAGAGTCAGCGGGGCGAATCTCCTACGAGCAGTACTTC.

This clone has a count of ten or more. The chain couples TRBV6-5 to TRBJ1-2, with TRBD1 identical over 9 bases. V lost 2 bases, J lost 2 bases, and 6 bases stayed unmatched. Germline V gene data show CDR1 as MNHEY and CDR2 as SVGAGI. This CDR3 has 16 residues. CDR3 loop: CASSYPTGTGNYGYTF. The CDR3 DNA reads TGTGCCAGCAGTTACCCGACCGGGACAGGGAACTATGGCTACACCTTC.

The chain recombines TRBV7-9 with TRBJ2-5; D unresolved. Germline V gene sequence: CDR1 SEHNR, CDR2 FQNEAQ (reference sequence). CDR3 length equals 14 residues. The V gene lost 6 bases and the J gene lost 12 bases, with 23 bases spanning the gap. This CDR3 reads CASSPGLSGRDKYF. The CDR3, as DNA: TGTGCCAGCAGTCCAGGCTTGTCTGGCAGAGACAAGTACTTC.

The chain combines TRBV7-2 with TRBJ2-7; 9 bases are shared with TRBD1. Germline V lookup: CDR1 SGHTA, CDR2 FQGNSA. The CDR3 length is 15 residues. Unmatched junction bases numbered 8, after V lost 3 bases and J lost 5 bases. CDR3 nucleotides: TGTGCCAGCAGCTTGAACGGACAGGGGTTCAACGAGCAGTACTTC. This encodes CASSLNGQGFNEQYF.

The chain employs TRBV7-9 and TRBJ2-7; a possible D gene is TRBD1 (6 bases). V lost 6 bases to trimming and J lost 0 bases, with 12 bases between them. Germline V gene sequence: CDR1 SEHNR, CDR2 FQNEAQ (reference sequence). CDR3 length equals 14 residues. Here the CDR3 reads CASSTQGGSYEQYF. Written as DNA, the CDR3 is TGTGCCAGCAGTACTCAAGGGGGCTCCTACGAGCAGTACTTC.